The 8 T cell receptor beta chains listed next were all sequenced from one sample in a study of CD8 T cells in Susac syndrome. After extraction with the RNeasy kit, roughly 0.45 to 1 ug of the RNA was reverse transcribed using random hexamers. TCRdb fed the immunoSEQ multiplex PCR reads into MiXCR, producing one record per CDR3 protein. This sample carries some 100,000 distinct CDR3 sequences, around 96% of them seen once, and the ten largest clones take more than 0.3%. The sequenced sample was CD8+ T cells from PBMCs. The receptors originated from a human donor with Susac syndrome.

The genes are TRBV20-1 and TRBJ1-5; D is uncertain. Germline V gene sequence: CDR1 DFQATT, CDR2 SNEGSKA (reference sequence). The CDR3 sequence is 13 residues long. Trimming took 6 bases from V and 1 from J, leaving 10 bases between them. The CDR3 region is CSASVGSNQPQHF. The CDR3 coding sequence is TGCAGTGCCTCGGTCGGGAGCAATCAGCCCCAGCATTTT.

The chain has TRBV20-1 and TRBJ2-5; TRBD1 agrees at 8 bases. Germline trimming cut 2 bases from V and 5 bases from J; bases unmatched to any gene: 7. This CDR3 region has 14 residues. Germline assignment: CDR1 DFQATT and CDR2 SNEGSKA (reference sequence). CDR3 sequence reads: CSARQGARMETQYF. CDR3 in DNA: TGCAGTGCTAGACAGGGGGCGAGGATGGAGACCCAGTACTTC.

The V gene is TRBV14, the J gene TRBJ2-7; 8 nucleotides align to TRBD2. V lost 5 bases and J lost 0; bases outside the gene matches: 6. The CDR3 contains 15 residues. Germline values: CDR1 SGHDN, CDR2 FVKESK. Here the CDR3 reads CASSDRLASSYEQYF. CDR3 DNA: TGTGCCAGCAGCGACCGACTAGCGAGCTCCTACGAGCAGTACTTC.

This chain links TRBV28 with TRBJ2-1; D is possibly TRBD2 (5 bases). Germline V gene lookup returns CDR1 MDHEN and CDR2 SYDVKM. The V and J ends lost 6 bases and 11 bases respectively, with 14 bases between them. This CDR3 is 12 amino acids long. The CDR3 nucleotides read TGTGCCAGCAGCAATGACTACCCTCAGCAGTTCTTC. Its translation: CASSNDYPQQFF.

DNA for the CDR3: TGCAGCGTTGACTTTGCGGGAGTTCAAGAGACCCAGTACTTC. Amino acid sequence: CSVDFAGVQETQYF. The chain has TRBV29-1 and TRBJ2-5, with 7 bases fitting TRBD2. Germline V lookup: CDR1 SQVTM, CDR2 ANQGSEA. The CDR3 has 14 residues. The ends lost 3 bases at V and 2 bases at J; junction bases unmatched: 6.

The V gene is TRBV11-2, the J gene TRBJ2-1; 8 bases agree with TRBD1. The V gene's germline CDR1 is SGHAT and CDR2 FQNNGV. This CDR3 is 15 amino acids long. Unmatched junction bases numbered 10, after V lost 3 bases and J lost 9 bases. CDR3 coding DNA: TGTGCCAGCAGCTTCCAAGGACAGGGTGGGACTGAGCAGTTCTTC. Protein: CASSFQGQGGTEQFF.

This clonotype was detected only once. The CDR3 loop reads CASSTDREHTDTQYF. The CDR3, as DNA: TGTGCCAGCAGCACGGACAGGGAACACACAGATACGCAGTATTTT. The chain uses TRBV11-3 and TRBJ2-3; TRBD1 aligns across 8 bases. The CDR3 has 15 residues. V was clipped by 5 bases and J by 2 bases; unmatched bases: 6. In germline, CDR1 is SGHNT, CDR2 YENEEA.

The chain uses TRBV18 and TRBJ2-1; 7 nucleotides match TRBD1. The CDR3 extends over 13 amino acids. CDR1 is KGHSH, CDR2 LQKENI, per germline. V was clipped by 5 bases and J by 9 bases; unmatched bases: 7. CDR3 region: CASSTDRVAEQFF. Written as DNA, the CDR3 is TGTGCCAGCTCAACCGACAGGGTAGCTGAGCAGTTCTTC. The full variable domain, with the rest looked up from reference TRBV18 and TRBJ2-1, is NAGVMQNPRHLVRRRGQEARLRCSPMKGHSHVYWYRQLPEEGLKFMVYLQKENIIDESGMPKERFSAEFPKEGPSILRIQQVVRGDSAAYFCASSTDRVAEQFFGPGTRLTVL.